This is a list of T cell receptor beta chains from one sample in a study of blood T cell repertoires in COVID-19. Assay: immunoSEQ multiplex PCR; the TCRdb copy retains only in-frame clones and omits some. The table shows fewer than 95,000 clones, with over 65% occurring only once. The sample was peripheral blood. These receptors were collected from a man in his 70s with COVID-19, enrolled during active disease. The CDR3 runs from the conserved cysteine through the conserved F or W. The order of the fields is V gene, clone size, D gene, J gene, CDR3 DNA, CDR3 protein. A D gene is named only where the DNA matches it firmly. Only part of the rows carry a size: once, few, many, or a class if the clone is expanded.

>TRBV10-3|.|TRBD1|TRBJ1-2
TGTGCCATCAGTGAGAAAGGAACAGGGGAAGGCTACACCTTC
CAISEKGTGEGYTF
>TRBV5-1|.|.|TRBJ2-2
TGCGCCAGCAGCTTGGAGCTAGCGCTGAACACCGGGGAGCTGTTTTTT
CASSLELALNTGELFF
>TRBV18|.|TRBD1|TRBJ1-6
TGTGCCAGCTCACGTGACGGGACAGGGGGCTTCTCGTATAATTCACCCCTCCACTTT
CASSRDGTGGFSYNSPLHF
>TRBV5-4|few|TRBD1|TRBJ1-1
TGTGCCAGCAGCTTGGACAGGGGGAACACTGAAGCTTTCTTT
CASSLDRGNTEAFF
>TRBV7-8|once|.|TRBJ2-7
TGTGCCAGCAGCTACCCAAGCCGGGACTTCTCCTACGAGCAGTACTTC
CASSYPSRDFSYEQYF
>TRBV5-8|.|TRBD2|TRBJ2-3
TGTGCCAGCAGCTTGAGCCTAGGCGGGAGGGCCCTCACAGATACGCAGTATTTT
CASSLSLGGRALTDTQYF
>TRBV4-1|.|TRBD2|TRBJ2-1
TGCGCCAGCAGCCACCCTGGACTAGGCCAGTACAATGAGCAGTTCTTC
CASSHPGLGQYNEQFF
>TRBV5-1|.|TRBD1|TRBJ1-2
TGCGCCAGCAGCCCCGGGACAGGGGGCAATGGCTACACCTTC
CASSPGTGGNGYTF
>TRBV29-1|.|.|TRBJ2-5
TGCAGCGTTGTGGGGCGCCTAGCGAGTGAGACCCAGTACTTC
CSVVGRLASETQYF
>TRBV30|.|.|TRBJ1-5
TGTGCCTGGTCCGGGCAGGGTACCAATCAGCCCCAGCATTTT
CAWSGQGTNQPQHF
>TRBV30|.|TRBD1|TRBJ1-2
TGTGCCTGGTACAGGGGGCGAGAAGGCTATGGCTACACCTTC
CAWYRGREGYGYTF
>TRBV30|.|TRBD1|TRBJ1-5
TGTGCCTGGAGTGTACGCCTGACAGGGACCCAGCCCCAGCATTTT
CAWSVRLTGTQPQHF
>TRBV10-3|few|.|TRBJ2-1
TGTGCCATCACACAGGGATCCTACAATGAGCAGTTCTTC
CAITQGSYNEQFF
>TRBV4-1|.|TRBD2|TRBJ2-1
TGCGCCAGCAGCCAAGATCCGGGAGCGGGAGGGGGCAGTGAGCAGTTCTTC
CASSQDPGAGGGSEQFF
>TRBV28|.|.|TRBJ2-7
TGTGCCAGCAGCCACTACGAGCAGTACTTC
CASSHYEQYF
>TRBV19|.|.|TRBJ2-5
TGTGCCAGTAGTATGGGGCCGATCGGTCAAGAGACCCAGTACTTC
CASSMGPIGQETQYF
>TRBV6-6|.|.|TRBJ1-1
TGTGCCAGCAGCCCTTTCGGGGGGCCCGTGAACACTGAAGCTTTCTTT
CASSPFGGPVNTEAFF
>TRBV28|.|TRBD1|TRBJ1-5
TGTGCCAGCAGTCCACCGGGACAGGGCGTGAATCAGCCCCAGCATTTT
CASSPPGQGVNQPQHF
>TRBV7-9|.|TRBD2|TRBJ2-1
TGTGCCAGCAGCTTAAGGGCTTTGGCTAGCGGGTCCATATACAATGAGCAGTTCTTC
CASSLRALASGSIYNEQFF
>TRBV4-3|once|.|TRBJ1-3
TGCGCCAGCAGCCAAGATCAATCCAGGGGAAACGGAAACACCATATATTTT
CASSQDQSRGNGNTIYF
>TRBV9|.|TRBD1|TRBJ2-7
TGTGCCATCGACGCACCCCCCTCCCCCCGGGACAGGGCGGGCGAGCAGTACTTC
CAIDAPPSPRDRAGEQYF
>TRBV5-4|once|TRBD1|TRBJ2-7
TGTGCCAGCAGCTCCAAGGGAGGGACAGGGGGACTCTACGAGCAGTACTTC
CASSSKGGTGGLYEQYF
>TRBV11-2|few|.|TRBJ2-6
TGTGCCAGCAGCTTTAGTCGCTCTGGGGCCAACGTCCTGACTTTC
CASSFSRSGANVLTF
>TRBV10-1|.|.|TRBJ1-1
TGCGCCAGCAGTGAGGACATCAGGGTGAAGAACACTGAAGCTTTCTTT
CASSEDIRVKNTEAFF
>TRBV7-2|.|.|TRBJ1-5
TGTGCCAGCAGCTTGTCAGGGTTGCAGCCCCAGCATTTT
CASSLSGLQPQHF
>TRBV6-2/TRBV6-3|.|TRBD1|TRBJ2-7
TGTGCCAGCAGTCACCGCCCCGGACAGGTTTTCTCCTACGAGCAGTACTTC
CASSHRPGQVFSYEQYF
>TRBV3-1/TRBV3-2|.|.|TRBJ1-1
TGTGCCAGCAGCCACTGGAGCACTGAGAACACTGAAGCTTTCTTT
CASSHWSTENTEAFF
>TRBV10-3|.|TRBD1|TRBJ2-1
TGTGCCATCAGTGAGATACCGGGACAGGGGGCCGATGAGCAGTTCTTC
CAISEIPGQGADEQFF
>TRBV7-2|.|TRBD2|TRBJ2-1
TGTGCCAGCAGTTGGGCGGGAGGGAGCTACAATGAGCAGTTCTTC
CASSWAGGSYNEQFF
>TRBV7-9|.|.|TRBJ2-5
TGTGCCAGCAGCCCACCCGGGGTGGCGAAGACCCAGTACTTC
CASSPPGVAKTQYF
>TRBV7-3|.|.|TRBJ1-6
TGTGCCAGCAGCTTAAAATCGGGGATACAAAATTCACCCCTCCACTTT
CASSLKSGIQNSPLHF
>TRBV19|few|.|TRBJ1-4
TGTGCCAGTAGAACCAGGGGAGTCGGGACCGATAATGAAAAACTGTTTTTT
CASRTRGVGTDNEKLFF
>TRBV18|.|.|TRBJ1-2
TGTGCCAGCTCACCAGATCTAGCTGGCGGCTACACCTTC
CASSPDLAGGYTF
>TRBV6-5|.|TRBD1|TRBJ2-7
TGTGCCAGCAGTTTGGGACAGGGGGGCGAGCAGTACTTC
CASSLGQGGEQYF
>TRBV7-2|.|TRBD2|TRBJ2-1
TGTGCCAGCAGCTTAGTGGGGAGGGTAGGAAACAATGAGCAGTTCTTC
CASSLVGRVGNNEQFF
>TRBV28|.|TRBD2|TRBJ2-1
TGTGCCAGTAGGACTAGCGGGAGGGCCTTTAACAATGAGCAGTTCTTC
CASRTSGRAFNNEQFF
>TRBV5-4|.|TRBD1|TRBJ2-5
TGTGCCAGCAGCTTCATGGGACAGGGAGGAGAGACCCAGTACTTC
CASSFMGQGGETQYF
>TRBV6-2/TRBV6-3|.|TRBD2|TRBJ2-3
TGTGCCAGCAGTCCCCCTGGGCCTAGCGGGAGCACAGATACGCAGTATTTT
CASSPPGPSGSTDTQYF
>TRBV19|.|.|TRBJ2-6
TGTGCCAGTAGTATAACCCTAATCGCGGCCAACGTCCTGACTTTC
CASSITLIAANVLTF
>TRBV28|few|.|TRBJ2-7
TGTGCCAGCAGTTTTCTATCGAACAGACACTACGAGCAGTACTTC
CASSFLSNRHYEQYF
>TRBV19|.|.|TRBJ2-7
TGTGCCAGTAGGGAGGAGCCCCTGGACGAGCAGTACTTC
CASREEPLDEQYF
>TRBV19|once|.|TRBJ2-5
TGTGCCAGTAGTACAACAGATATAGAGACCCAGTACTTC
CASSTTDIETQYF
>TRBV29-1|.|.|TRBJ2-1
TGCAGCACCCGCCAGGGAAATGAGCAGTTCTTC
CSTRQGNEQFF
>TRBV23-1|.|TRBD1|TRBJ2-1
TGCGCCAGCGGTTACCGACAGGGGGGATACAATGAGCAGTTCTTC
CASGYRQGGYNEQFF
>TRBV3-1/TRBV3-2|.|.|TRBJ2-1
TGTGCCAGCTCCAAGAGGAGGGACCATGAGCAGTTCTTC
CASSKRRDHEQFF
>TRBV24-1|.|TRBD2|TRBJ2-1
TGTGCCACCAGTGGGGCACTAGCGGTCAAGCAGTTCTTC
CATSGALAVKQFF
>TRBV6-4|many|.|TRBJ1-1
TGTGCCAGCCCCCTAGCCGCCCTTTGGAACACTGAAGCTTTCTTT
CASPLAALWNTEAFF
>TRBV5-8|once|TRBD1|TRBJ2-1
TGTGCCAGCATCCGGACAGGGACCTACAATGAGCAGTTCTTC
CASIRTGTYNEQFF
>TRBV11-2|.|TRBD1|TRBJ2-5
TGTGCCAGCAGCCTACAGGGGTCGTCCGGGGAGACCCAGTACTTC
CASSLQGSSGETQYF
>TRBV24-1|.|.|TRBJ2-2
TGTGCCACCAGTGATCCTAGTCTCGGGGAGCTGTTTTTT
CATSDPSLGELFF
>TRBV6-6|few|.|TRBJ1-2
TGTGCCAGCAGTTTCGGCCCCGCGGCTAACTATGGCTACACCTTC
CASSFGPAANYGYTF
>TRBV18|.|TRBD1|TRBJ2-7
TGTGCCAGCTCCGGGACAGGACGGTCCTACGAGCAGTACTTC
CASSGTGRSYEQYF
>TRBV27|.|TRBD2|TRBJ2-2
TGTGCCAGCAGTCTTATACCGGGACTAGCGAAAAACACCGGGGAGCTGTTTTTT
CASSLIPGLAKNTGELFF
>TRBV5-5|.|.|TRBJ1-5
TGTGCCAGCAGCTTGGGCAGGAGCAATCAGCCCCAGCATTTT
CASSLGRSNQPQHF
>TRBV11-2|.|TRBD1|TRBJ2-7
TGTGCCAGCAGCTCCCCTAGGGGGCTCGGAGAGCAGTACTTC
CASSSPRGLGEQYF